This T cell receptor (beta chain) was captured in a study of T cells in Graves' hyperthyroidism and ophthalmopathy. Study-level information: Peripheral blood was secured at the point of initial diagnosis, before any treatment. Study-level results: Expanded thyroid clonotypes (above 0.001) were mostly also found in blood.

Diagnoses used clinical symptoms, serum thyroxine and TRAb, thyroid ultrasound and orbital computed tomography. The PBMCs studied were ones that came from approximately 9.9 ml fresh peripheral blood. This clonotype was recorded at least ten times. Its antigen is undetermined. Germline V gene data show CDR1 as MNHEY and CDR2 as SMNVEV (reference sequence). The V gene lost 5 bases and the J gene lost 6 bases, with 8 bases spanning the gap. The CDR3 runs 12 residues. RNA transcripts provided the source from which TCR beta CDR3 regions were amplified. Initially, a first-round RT-PCR of the TCR CDR3 employed the HTBI primer set. One entry per CDR3 protein results from TCRdb running MiXCR on the multiplex PCR reads. The repertoire consists of 500,000 to 600,000 distinct CDR3 sequences, with 15% to 20% occurring once and the leading ten covering less than 55%.

The chain is built from TRBV27 and TRBJ2-4; tentatively, D is TRBD1 (5 bases). The TCR comes from a man aged 35-49 years with Graves' ophthalmopathy. Material: blood. CDR3 DNA: TGTGCCAGCAGTCCCGACAGAAACATTCAGTACTTC. Translating it yields CASSPDRNIQYF.